Listed below are T cell receptor beta chains from one sample, sequenced in a study of T cell responses to AZD1222 COVID-19 vaccine. Assay used: immunoSEQ multiplex PCR; TCRdb lists only in-frame clones, some missing. This table has about 130,000 clones, 88% appearing once. The sample was peripheral blood, taken on day 0 of MenACWY control vaccination. The receptors here all came from an adult in good health. Both conserved end residues are part of each CDR3. The D gene is left open where the match is weak. Clone sizes are given selectively: once, few, many, or a class where the clone is expanded.

j_call,v_call,d_call,clone_size,cdr3_aa,cdr3_nt
TRBJ2-7,TRBV18,TRBD2,-,CASSQAGGPSYEQYF,TGTGCCAGCTCCCAGGCGGGGGGTCCCTCCTACGAGCAGTACTTC
TRBJ2-7,TRBV3-1/TRBV3-2,TRBD2,-,CASSQGAVAGEQYF,TGTGCCAGCAGCCAAGGGGCCGTAGCGGGTGAGCAGTACTTC
TRBJ1-2,TRBV2,-,-,CARLGHRVGYTF,TGTGCCAGGTTGGGACATCGGGTCGGCTACACCTTC
TRBJ2-3,TRBV6-5,-,-,CASSYRVADTQYF,TGTGCCAGCAGTTACCGGGTTGCCGATACGCAGTATTTT
TRBJ1-5,TRBV30,-,-,CAWSVRGMQPQHF,TGTGCCTGGAGTGTACGAGGGATGCAGCCCCAGCATTTT
TRBJ2-2,TRBV6-5,TRBD2,once,CASTAGVTGELFF,TGTGCCAGCACAGCGGGAGTCACCGGGGAGCTGTTTTTT
TRBJ2-4,TRBV30,TRBD2,few,CAWSVGAGGLNIQYF,TGTGCCTGGAGTGTTGGGGCGGGGGGCCTAAACATTCAGTACTTC
TRBJ1-1,TRBV19,-,-,CASSIRSRNTEAFF,TGTGCCAGTAGTATTCGAAGCAGGAACACTGAAGCTTTCTTT
TRBJ2-7,TRBV18,TRBD2,-,CASSASGTPHEQYF,TGTGCCAGCTCCGCTAGCGGGACCCCCCACGAGCAGTACTTC
TRBJ1-4,TRBV5-1,-,-,CASSLARGPGEKLFF,TGCGCCAGCAGCTTGGCCCGGGGGCCAGGGGAAAAACTGTTTTTT
TRBJ1-5,TRBV2,-,once,CATQSQSGGSQPQHF,TGTGCCACCCAATCCCAATCAGGAGGGAGTCAGCCCCAGCATTTT
TRBJ1-2,TRBV6-5,-,-,CASSYSREGLGGYTF,TGTGCCAGCAGTTACTCGAGGGAGGGGCTAGGTGGCTACACCTTC
TRBJ1-2,TRBV12-3/TRBV12-4,TRBD1,-,CASQGGDYGYTF,TGTGCCAGCCAGGGGGGGGACTATGGCTACACCTTC
TRBJ2-2,TRBV3-1/TRBV3-2,-,-,CASSQVSHTGELFF,TGTGCCAGCAGCCAAGTATCCCACACCGGGGAGCTGTTTTTT
TRBJ1-2,TRBV28,-,-,CASTDRVYGYTF,TGTGCCAGCACCGACCGGGTATATGGCTACACCTTC
TRBJ1-3,TRBV6-5,-,once,CASGVDRFSGNTIYF,TGTGCCAGCGGGGTTGACAGGTTCTCTGGAAACACCATATATTTT
TRBJ2-5,TRBV6-1,-,-,CASSERGGWSQETQYF,TGTGCCAGCAGTGAAAGGGGCGGGTGGAGCCAAGAGACCCAGTACTTC
TRBJ2-7,TRBV27,TRBD2,-,CASSLFSPAGGPNEQYF,TGTGCCAGCAGTTTATTTTCCCCGGCGGGAGGGCCGAACGAGCAGTACTTC
TRBJ1-4,TRBV9,-,-,CASSPKHVGGNNEKLFF,TGTGCCAGCAGCCCCAAGCACGTCGGCGGGAATAATGAAAAACTGTTTTTT
TRBJ2-1,TRBV5-1,-,-,CASSLVVGNEQFF,TGCGCCAGCAGCTTGGTGGTCGGCAATGAGCAGTTCTTC
TRBJ2-4,TRBV29-1,-,-,CSGEAGFNIQYF,TGCAGCGGGGAGGCAGGGTTTAACATTCAGTACTTC
TRBJ1-4,TRBV18,-,-,CASSHQGPNEKLFF,TGTGCCAGCTCACACCAGGGTCCTAATGAAAAACTGTTTTTT
TRBJ1-1,TRBV29-1,-,-,CSVVYPEAFF,TGCAGCGTTGTCTACCCCGAAGCTTTCTTT
TRBJ2-7,TRBV5-1,TRBD2,-,CASSLVGGRAPYEQYF,TGCGCCAGCAGCTTGGTCGGCGGGAGGGCCCCCTACGAGCAGTACTTC
TRBJ1-2,TRBV29-1,TRBD1,-,CSVEEPTGRYGYTF,TGCAGCGTTGAAGAGCCGACAGGGAGATATGGCTACACCTTC
TRBJ1-5,TRBV15,-,-,CATSSTGDQPQHF,TGTGCCACCAGCAGCACAGGAGACCAGCCCCAGCATTTT
TRBJ1-2,TRBV28,TRBD1,-,CASSSRTGGTYGYTF,TGTGCCAGCAGCTCAAGGACAGGGGGAACCTATGGCTACACCTTC
TRBJ1-3,TRBV4-2,-,once,CASSQDTGTGNTIYF,TGTGCCAGCAGCCAAGATACGGGGACTGGAAACACCATATATTTT
TRBJ2-7,TRBV10-2,-,-,CASTEGPGHYEQYF,TGCGCCAGCACCGAGGGGCCAGGGCACTACGAGCAGTACTTC
TRBJ1-2,TRBV4-2,TRBD1,-,CASSQEQGEGGYTF,TGTGCCAGCAGCCAAGAACAGGGGGAAGGTGGCTACACCTTC
TRBJ1-1,TRBV7-9,TRBD1,-,CASSLTGDWTEAFF,TGTGCCAGCAGCTTAACAGGGGATTGGACTGAAGCTTTCTTT
TRBJ2-5,TRBV11-1,TRBD2,-,CASSPTGLETETQYF,TGTGCCAGCAGCCCGACGGGACTAGAAACGGAGACCCAGTACTTC
TRBJ2-7,TRBV2,TRBD1,-,CASSDRTGFYEQYF,TGTGCCAGCAGTGACAGGACAGGGTTCTACGAGCAGTACTTC
TRBJ1-1,TRBV10-2,-,-,CASSDSLNTEAFF,TGCGCCAGCAGTGACAGTCTGAACACTGAAGCTTTCTTT
TRBJ2-7,TRBV28,TRBD2,-,CASSLRRGAYEQYF,TGTGCCAGCAGTTTACGTCGGGGGGCCTACGAGCAGTACTTC
TRBJ2-7,TRBV28,TRBD1,-,CASSLTGSSYEQYF,TGTGCCAGCAGTCTGACAGGGTCCTCCTACGAGCAGTACTTC
TRBJ2-7,TRBV7-9,-,-,CASSSQRVYEQYF,TGTGCCAGCAGCTCGCAGCGGGTCTACGAGCAGTACTTC
TRBJ1-5,TRBV7-2,TRBD1,few,CASSLKGQGALFQPQHF,TGTGCCAGCAGCTTAAAGGGACAGGGGGCGCTTTTTCAGCCCCAGCATTTT
TRBJ1-1,TRBV6-5,-,-,CASSRTGNTEAFF,TGTGCCAGCAGCCGGACGGGCAACACTGAAGCTTTCTTT
TRBJ2-3,TRBV5-1,-,-,CASSLREVEDTQYF,TGCGCCAGCAGCTTGAGGGAGGTGGAAGATACGCAGTATTTT
TRBJ2-7,TRBV7-9,-,few,CASSLAPKYEQYF,TGTGCCAGCAGCTTAGCGCCCAAGTACGAGCAGTACTTC
TRBJ1-1,TRBV15,-,once,CATSREGGLSTEAFF,TGTGCCACCAGCAGAGAGGGGGGGTTGAGCACTGAAGCTTTCTTT
TRBJ1-6,TRBV6-4,-,once,CASSDKPLGANNSPLHF,TGTGCCAGCAGTGACAAACCCCTGGGGGCAAATAATTCACCCCTCCACTTT
TRBJ2-2,TRBV19,TRBD2,-,CASTKWGTSFSGELFF,TGTGCCAGTACCAAGTGGGGGACTAGCTTCTCCGGGGAGCTGTTTTTT
TRBJ2-4,TRBV3-1/TRBV3-2,-,-,CASSLRNPLQRKNIQYF,TGTGCCAGCAGCCTTAGAAATCCCTTGCAAAGAAAAAACATTCAGTACTTC
TRBJ1-4,TRBV6-5,-,-,CASSRRRTNEKLFF,TGTGCCAGCAGTCGACGGAGAACTAATGAAAAACTGTTTTTT
TRBJ1-4,TRBV28,-,-,CASSLVGATNEKLFF,TGTGCCAGCAGTTTAGTAGGGGCGACTAATGAAAAACTGTTTTTT
TRBJ1-2,TRBV7-2,-,-,CASSQNMIGGGYTF,TGTGCCAGCAGCCAAAACATGATCGGAGGTGGCTACACCTTC
TRBJ2-2,TRBV21-1,-,-,CASSNLADSKIPPAELFF,TGTGCCAGCAGCAACCTAGCGGACTCTAAAATCCCACCAGCGGAGCTGTTTTTT
TRBJ2-7,TRBV7-2,-,-,CASARRSLDHHEQYF,TGTGCCAGCGCTCGGCGGTCCCTCGATCACCACGAGCAGTACTTC
TRBJ1-4,TRBV5-6,TRBD1,-,CASSVRDRLREKLFF,TGTGCCAGCAGCGTCCGGGACAGGCTTCGAGAAAAACTGTTTTTT
TRBJ2-3,TRBV7-2,-,-,CASSLGGGTERITDTQYF,TGTGCCAGCAGCTTGGGGGGTGGAACCGAAAGAATAACAGATACGCAGTATTTT
TRBJ2-3,TRBV9,-,-,CASSVGTPGTQYF,TGTGCCAGCAGCGTAGGGACCCCAGGTACGCAGTATTTT